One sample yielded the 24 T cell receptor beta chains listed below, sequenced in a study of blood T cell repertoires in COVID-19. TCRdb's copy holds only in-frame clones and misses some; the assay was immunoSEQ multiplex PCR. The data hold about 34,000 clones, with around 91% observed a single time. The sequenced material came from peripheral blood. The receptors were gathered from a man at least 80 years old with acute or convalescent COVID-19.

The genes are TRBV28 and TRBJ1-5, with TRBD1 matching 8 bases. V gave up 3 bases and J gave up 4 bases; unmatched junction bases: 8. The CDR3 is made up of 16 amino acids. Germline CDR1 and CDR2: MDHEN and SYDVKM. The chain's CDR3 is CASSLISTGGNQPQHF. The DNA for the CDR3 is TGTGCCAGCAGTTTGATCTCAACAGGGGGGAATCAGCCCCAGCATTTT.

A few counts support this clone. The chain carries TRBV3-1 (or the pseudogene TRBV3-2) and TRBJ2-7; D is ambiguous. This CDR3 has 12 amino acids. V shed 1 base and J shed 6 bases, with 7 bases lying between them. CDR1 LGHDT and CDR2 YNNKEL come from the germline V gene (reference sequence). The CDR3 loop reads CASSQALLEQYF. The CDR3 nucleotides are TGTGCCAGCAGCCAAGCTCTACTCGAGCAGTACTTC.

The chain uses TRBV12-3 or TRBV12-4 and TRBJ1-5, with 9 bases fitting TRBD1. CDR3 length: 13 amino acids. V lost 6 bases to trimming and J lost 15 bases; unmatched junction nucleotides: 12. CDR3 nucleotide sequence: TGTGCCAGCAGGGATCACCCGGGACAGGGCTTGCATTTT. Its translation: CASRDHPGQGLHF.

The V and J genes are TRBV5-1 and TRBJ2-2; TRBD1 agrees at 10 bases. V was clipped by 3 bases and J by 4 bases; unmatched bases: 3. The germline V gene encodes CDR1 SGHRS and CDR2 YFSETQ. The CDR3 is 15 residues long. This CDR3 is CASSSGTGVTGELFF. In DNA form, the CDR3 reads TGCGCCAGCAGCTCGGGGACAGGGGTCACCGGGGAGCTGTTTTTT.

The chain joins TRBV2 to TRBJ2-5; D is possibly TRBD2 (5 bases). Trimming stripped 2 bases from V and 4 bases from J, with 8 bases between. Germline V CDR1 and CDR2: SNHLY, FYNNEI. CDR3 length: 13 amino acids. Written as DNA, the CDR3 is TGTGCCAGCAGTGAAATGAGGGCAGAGACCCAGTACTTC. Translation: CASSEMRAETQYF.

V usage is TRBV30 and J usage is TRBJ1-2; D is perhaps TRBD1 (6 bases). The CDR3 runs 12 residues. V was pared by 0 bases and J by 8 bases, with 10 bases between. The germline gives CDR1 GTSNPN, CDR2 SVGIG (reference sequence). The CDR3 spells CAWSVGGRGYTF. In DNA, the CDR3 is TGTGCCTGGAGTGTTGGGGGCCGGGGCTACACCTTC.

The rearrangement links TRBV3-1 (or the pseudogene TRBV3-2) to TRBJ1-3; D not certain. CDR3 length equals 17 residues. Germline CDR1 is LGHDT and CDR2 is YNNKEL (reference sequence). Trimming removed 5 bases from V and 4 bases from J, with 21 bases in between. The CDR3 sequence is CASSATGAGSAGNTIYF. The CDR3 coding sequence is TGTGCCAGCAGCGCAACGGGCGCGGGGAGCGCCGGAAACACCATATATTTT.

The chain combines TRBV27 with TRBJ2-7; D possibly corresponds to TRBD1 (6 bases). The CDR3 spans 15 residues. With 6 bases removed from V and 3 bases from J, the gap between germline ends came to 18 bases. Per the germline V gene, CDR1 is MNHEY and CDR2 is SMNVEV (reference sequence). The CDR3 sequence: CASSSTRQASYEQYF. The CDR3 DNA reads TGTGCCAGCAGCTCAACCCGACAGGCTAGCTACGAGCAGTACTTC.

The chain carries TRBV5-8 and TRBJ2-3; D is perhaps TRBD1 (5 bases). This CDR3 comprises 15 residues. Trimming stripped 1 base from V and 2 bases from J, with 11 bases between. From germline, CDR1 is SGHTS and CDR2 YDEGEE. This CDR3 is CASSLWQTATDTQYF. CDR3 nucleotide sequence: TGTGCCAGCAGCTTGTGGCAGACAGCCACAGATACGCAGTATTTT. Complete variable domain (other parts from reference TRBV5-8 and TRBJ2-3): EAGVTQSPTHLIKTRGQQATLRCSPISGHTSVYWYQQALGLGLQFLLWYDEGEERNRGNFPPRFSGRQFPNYSSELNVNALELEDSALYLCASSLWQTATDTQYFGPGTRLTVL.

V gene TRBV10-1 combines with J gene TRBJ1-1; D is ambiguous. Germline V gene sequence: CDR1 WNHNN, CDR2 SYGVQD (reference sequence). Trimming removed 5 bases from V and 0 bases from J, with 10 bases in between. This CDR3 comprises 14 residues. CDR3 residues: CASSILTVNTEAFF. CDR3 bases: TGCGCCAGCAGTATTCTCACAGTGAACACTGAAGCTTTCTTT.

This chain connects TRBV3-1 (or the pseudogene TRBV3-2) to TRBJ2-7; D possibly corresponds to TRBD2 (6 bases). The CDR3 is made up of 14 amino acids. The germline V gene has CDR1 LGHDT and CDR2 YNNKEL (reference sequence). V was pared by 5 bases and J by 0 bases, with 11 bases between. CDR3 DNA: TGTGCCAGCAGCGGGACTCACTCCTCCTACGAGCAGTACTTC. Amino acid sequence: CASSGTHSSYEQYF.

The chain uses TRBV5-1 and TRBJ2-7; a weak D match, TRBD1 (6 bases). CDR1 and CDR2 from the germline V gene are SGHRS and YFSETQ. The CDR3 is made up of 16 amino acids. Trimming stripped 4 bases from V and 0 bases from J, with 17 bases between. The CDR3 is CASSRQTDSSSYEQYF. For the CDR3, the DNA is TGCGCCAGCAGCCGCCAAACGGACAGTAGCTCCTACGAGCAGTACTTC.

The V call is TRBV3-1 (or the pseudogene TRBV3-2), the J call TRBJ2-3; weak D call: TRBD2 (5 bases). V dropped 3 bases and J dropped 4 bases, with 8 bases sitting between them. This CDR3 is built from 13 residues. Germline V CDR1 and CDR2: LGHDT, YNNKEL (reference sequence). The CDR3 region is CASSQGSPDTQYF. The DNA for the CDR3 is TGTGCCAGCAGCCAGGGGAGTCCAGATACGCAGTATTTT.

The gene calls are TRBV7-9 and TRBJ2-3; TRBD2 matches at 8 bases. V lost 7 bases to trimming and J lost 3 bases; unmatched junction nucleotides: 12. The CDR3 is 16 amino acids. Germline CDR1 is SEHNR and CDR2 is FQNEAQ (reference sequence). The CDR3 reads CASNKSPGLETDTQYF. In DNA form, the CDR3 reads TGTGCCAGCAACAAATCTCCGGGACTAGAGACAGATACGCAGTATTTT.

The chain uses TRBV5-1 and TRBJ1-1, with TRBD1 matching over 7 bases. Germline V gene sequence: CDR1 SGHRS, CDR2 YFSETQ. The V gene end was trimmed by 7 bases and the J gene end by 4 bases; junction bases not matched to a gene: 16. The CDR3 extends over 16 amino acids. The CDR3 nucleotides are TGCGCCAGCGGAGGGGGCAGCCACGCTACGGGCACTGAAGCTTTCTTT. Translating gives CASGGGSHATGTEAFF.

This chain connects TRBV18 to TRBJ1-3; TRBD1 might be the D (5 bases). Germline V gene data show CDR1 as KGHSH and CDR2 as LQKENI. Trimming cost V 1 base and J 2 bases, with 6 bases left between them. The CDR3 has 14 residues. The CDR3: CASSPQGTGNTIYF. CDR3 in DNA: TGTGCCAGCTCACCACAGGGGACTGGAAACACCATATATTTT.

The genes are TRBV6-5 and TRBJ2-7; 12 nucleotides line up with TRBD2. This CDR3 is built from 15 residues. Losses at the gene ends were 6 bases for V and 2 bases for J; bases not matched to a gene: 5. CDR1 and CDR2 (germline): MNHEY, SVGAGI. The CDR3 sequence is CASRPTSGGTYEQYF. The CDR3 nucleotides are TGTGCCAGCAGACCTACTAGCGGGGGGACCTACGAGCAGTACTTC.

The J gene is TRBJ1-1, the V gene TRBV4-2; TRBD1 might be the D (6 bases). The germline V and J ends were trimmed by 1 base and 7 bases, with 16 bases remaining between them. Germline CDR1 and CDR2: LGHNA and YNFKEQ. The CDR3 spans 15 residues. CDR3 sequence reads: CASSQGGVGAGEAFF. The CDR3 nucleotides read TGTGCCAGCAGCCAAGGTGGAGTGGGGGCCGGTGAAGCTTTCTTT.

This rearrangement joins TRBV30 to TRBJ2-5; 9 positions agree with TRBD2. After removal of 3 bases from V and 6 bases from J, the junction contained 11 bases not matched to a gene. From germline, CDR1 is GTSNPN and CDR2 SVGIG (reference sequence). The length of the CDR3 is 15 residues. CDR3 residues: CAWSLRTRGGQTQYF. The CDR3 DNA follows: TGTGCCTGGAGCCTCCGAACGCGGGGGGGACAGACCCAGTACTTC.

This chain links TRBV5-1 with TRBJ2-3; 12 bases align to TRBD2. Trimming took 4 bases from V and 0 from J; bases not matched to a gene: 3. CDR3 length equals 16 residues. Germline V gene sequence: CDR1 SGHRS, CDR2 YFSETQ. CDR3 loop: CASSIGLAGSTDTQYF. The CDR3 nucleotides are TGCGCCAGCAGCATAGGACTAGCGGGGAGCACAGATACGCAGTATTTT.

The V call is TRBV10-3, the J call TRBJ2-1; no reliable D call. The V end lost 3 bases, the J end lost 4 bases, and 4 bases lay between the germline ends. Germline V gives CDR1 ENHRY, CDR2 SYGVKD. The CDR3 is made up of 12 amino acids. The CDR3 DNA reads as TGTGCCATCAGTGACCGGTACAATGAGCAGTTCTTC. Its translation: CAISDRYNEQFF.

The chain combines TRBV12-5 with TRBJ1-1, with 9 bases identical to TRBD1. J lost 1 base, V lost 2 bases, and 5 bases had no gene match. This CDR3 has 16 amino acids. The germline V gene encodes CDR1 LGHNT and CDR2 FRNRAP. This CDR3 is CASGLTRQGGNTEAFF. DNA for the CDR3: TGTGCTAGTGGTTTGACTAGACAGGGGGGGAACACTGAAGCTTTCTTT.

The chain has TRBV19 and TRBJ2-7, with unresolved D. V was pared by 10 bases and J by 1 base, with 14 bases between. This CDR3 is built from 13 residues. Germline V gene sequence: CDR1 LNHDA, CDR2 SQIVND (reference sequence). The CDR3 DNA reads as TGTGCCACCAAATCCCTCACATCCTACGAGCAGTACTTC. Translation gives CATKSLTSYEQYF.

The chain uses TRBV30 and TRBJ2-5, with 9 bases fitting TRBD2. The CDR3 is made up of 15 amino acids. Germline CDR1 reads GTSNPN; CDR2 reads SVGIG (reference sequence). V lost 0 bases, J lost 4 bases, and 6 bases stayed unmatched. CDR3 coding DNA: TGTGCCTGGAGTGTTCCAGCGGGGGGTGCAGAGACCCAGTACTTC. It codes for CAWSVPAGGAETQYF.